What follows are 32 T cell receptor beta chains derived from one specimen sequenced in a study of blood T cell repertoires in COVID-19. Repertoires were generated with immunoSEQ multiplex PCR, while TCRdb's copy carries only in-frame clones and drops some. The sample lists about 180,000 clones, less than 90% seen once, with less than 25% in the top ten. Specimen: peripheral blood. These receptors were taken from a man aged 65 to 79 with active or convalescent COVID-19.

This rearrangement joins TRBV20-1 to TRBJ1-1, with a tentative D call TRBD1 (6 bases). The CDR3 covers 13 residues. From germline, CDR1 is DFQATT and CDR2 SNEGSKA (reference sequence). V was pared by 3 bases and J by 5 bases, with 13 bases between. CDR3 in amino acids: CSASIQGLTEAFF. CDR3 DNA: TGCAGTGCTAGTATACAGGGTTTAACTGAAGCTTTCTTT.

The genes are TRBV19 and TRBJ1-1, with 9 bases fitting TRBD1. V was pared by 1 base and J by 5 bases, with 5 bases of the junction left unmatched. Per germline, CDR1 LNHDA and CDR2 SQIVND (reference sequence). CDR3 length: 15 amino acids. The CDR3 nucleotides read TGTGCCAGTAGTATAGCTAGGGACAGGGTAACTGAAGCTTTCTTT. This encodes CASSIARDRVTEAFF.

This rearrangement joins TRBV28 to TRBJ2-1; 8 nucleotides align to TRBD2. Germline CDR1 reads MDHEN; CDR2 reads SYDVKM. V was pared by 10 bases and J by 8 bases, with 28 bases of the junction left unmatched. CDR3 length equals 19 residues. The CDR3 loop is CATSFVKGFFTGAGDEQFF. The CDR3 nucleotides are TGTGCCACCTCCTTCGTGAAGGGGTTTTTCACGGGAGCGGGAGATGAGCAGTTCTTC.

The chain couples TRBV7-9 to TRBJ2-7, with 9 positions matching TRBD2. V lost 5 bases, J lost 0 bases, and 11 bases stayed unmatched. Germline V gene data show CDR1 as SEHNR and CDR2 as FQNEAQ (reference sequence). The length of the CDR3 is 17 residues. The CDR3 bases are TGTGCCAGCAGCCTTAGCGGGAGTAAGCCGAGCTCCTACGAGCAGTACTTC. Translation gives CASSLSGSKPSSYEQYF.

The chain combines TRBV6-2 or TRBV6-3 with TRBJ2-4, with 8 bases aligning to TRBD1. CDR1 and CDR2 from the germline V gene are MNHEY and SVGEGT. J was trimmed by 8 bases and V by 0 bases; bases with no gene match: 3. CDR3 length: 14 amino acids. CDR3 amino acids: CASSYSDRGYIQYF. The CDR3 nucleotides read TGTGCCAGCAGTTACTCCGACAGGGGATACATTCAGTACTTC.

The V call is TRBV7-9, the J call TRBJ2-7; D ambiguous. The CDR3 extends over 12 amino acids. V was cut by 1 base and J by 6 bases, with 7 bases left in between. From germline, CDR1 is SEHNR and CDR2 FQNEAQ (reference sequence). This CDR3 is CASSLEAAEQYF. The CDR3 DNA follows: TGTGCCAGCAGCTTAGAAGCTGCCGAGCAGTACTTC.

Concerning this clone itself: The sample carries other DNA sequences with the same CDR3. The chain joins TRBV24-1 to TRBJ1-2; 7 bases map to TRBD1. In germline, CDR1 is KGHDR, CDR2 SFDVKD. V dropped 6 bases and J dropped 4; count of bases not matched to a gene: 7. The CDR3 is made up of 14 amino acids. As DNA, the CDR3 is TGTGCCACCAGTCCCCGACAGGGTGCCTATGGCTACACCTTC. Translating it yields CATSPRQGAYGYTF.

The chain has TRBV5-4 and TRBJ2-3, with 7 bases matching TRBD1. This CDR3 region has 14 residues. J was trimmed by 7 bases and V by 4 bases; bases with no gene match: 9. Germline V gives CDR1 SGHNT, CDR2 YYREEE (reference sequence). CDR3: CASSPGRDSHTQYF. The DNA for the CDR3 is TGTGCCAGCAGCCCCGGACGGGACAGCCATACGCAGTATTTT.

This clone was detected only once. The chain links TRBV19 to TRBJ2-7; 7 nucleotides align to TRBD1. This CDR3 is 15 amino acids long. CDR1 and CDR2 (germline): LNHDA, SQIVND (reference sequence). V dropped 4 bases and J dropped 0; count of bases not matched to a gene: 6. The CDR3 sequence is CASSRAGGPSYEQYF. As DNA, the CDR3 is TGTGCCAGTAGTAGAGCAGGGGGTCCCTCCTACGAGCAGTACTTC.

The rearrangement joins TRBV5-8 to TRBJ1-1; 8 nucleotides agree with TRBD1. This CDR3 has 13 amino acids. In germline, CDR1 is SGHTS, CDR2 YDEGEE. The V segment lost 4 bases and the J segment 9 bases; nucleotides outside the gene matches: 8. The CDR3 reads CASSLDRGKKAFF. The CDR3 region has the DNA TGTGCCAGCAGCCTAGACAGGGGTAAGAAAGCTTTCTTT.

This clone was picked up a small number of times. The rearrangement uses TRBV19 and TRBJ1-5; D uncertain. CDR3 length: 14 residues. Per the germline V gene, CDR1 is LNHDA and CDR2 is SQIVND (reference sequence). Trimming took off 3 bases at V and 4 bases at J, with 10 bases between the two ends. DNA of the CDR3: TGTGCCAGTAGTATCTCCAGGATGAATCAGCCCCAGCATTTT. It codes for CASSISRMNQPQHF.

This clone was detected a few times. The chain has TRBV4-3 and TRBJ2-7, with a possible D match to TRBD1 (6 bases). Germline loops: CDR1 LGHNA, CDR2 YSLEER. This CDR3 contains 15 residues. Trimming left V 2 bases short and J 6 bases short, with 17 bases between. The CDR3 sequence: CASSQTDRSPGEQYF. In nucleotides, the CDR3 is TGCGCCAGCAGCCAAACCGACAGGTCCCCCGGCGAGCAGTACTTC.

The rearrangement uses TRBV5-4 and TRBJ1-2, with 7 bases aligning to TRBD1. The CDR3 sequence is 15 residues long. CDR1 is SGHNT, CDR2 YYREEE, per germline (reference sequence). V dropped 5 bases and J dropped 3; count of bases not matched to a gene: 10. CDR3 sequence: CASSLKTGSDYGYTF. CDR3 sequence (DNA): TGTGCCAGCAGTCTAAAGACAGGGTCTGACTATGGCTACACCTTC.

This chain joins TRBV5-1 and TRBJ2-7; D gene uncertain. The CDR3 loop spans 16 amino acids. V dropped 2 bases and J dropped 7 bases, with 22 bases sitting between them. CDR1 and CDR2 from the germline V gene are SGHRS and YFSETQ. CDR3 loop: CASSFGAGSSLREQYF. The CDR3 DNA follows: TGCGCCAGCAGCTTTGGTGCAGGCTCATCCCTACGGGAGCAGTACTTC.

The V gene is TRBV9, the J gene TRBJ2-7; D is perhaps TRBD2 (6 bases). V lost 0 bases and J lost 0, with 10 bases in between. This CDR3 comprises 15 residues. Germline loops: CDR1 SGDLS, CDR2 YYNGEE. The CDR3 sequence: CASSVGDLSSYEQYF. The CDR3 nucleotides are TGTGCCAGCAGCGTAGGGGACTTAAGCTCCTACGAGCAGTACTTC.

The V gene is TRBV11-1, the J gene TRBJ2-2; the D is unclear. This CDR3 contains 13 residues. Trimming took off 5 bases at V and 1 base at J, with 5 bases between the two ends. In germline, CDR1 is SGHAT, CDR2 FQDESV (reference sequence). The CDR3 loop is CASSLKNTGELFF. As DNA, the CDR3 is TGTGCCAGCAGCCTAAAGAACACCGGGGAGCTGTTTTTT.

J is TRBJ1-1 and V is TRBV7-8; 8 bases are shared with TRBD1. This CDR3 comprises 15 residues. The germline V gene has CDR1 SGHVS and CDR2 FQNEAQ. V shed 5 bases, J shed 3 bases, and the junction held 8 bases outside the gene matches. Written as DNA, the CDR3 is TGTGCCAGCAGCCGAACCGGACAGGGTTACACTGAAGCTTTCTTT. The encoded protein is CASSRTGQGYTEAFF.

V usage is TRBV15 and J usage is TRBJ2-4; unclear D gene. The CDR3 is made up of 14 amino acids. Trimming cost V 0 bases and J 6 bases, with 9 bases left between them. In germline, CDR1 is LNHNV, CDR2 YYDKDF (reference sequence). The CDR3 DNA follows: TGTGCCACCAGCAGAGATTACCAGTCAAACATTCAGTACTTC. This sequence encodes CATSRDYQSNIQYF.

V gene TRBV11-2 combines with J gene TRBJ1-5; no reliable D call. This CDR3 has 15 amino acids. Germline CDR1 and CDR2: SGHAT and FQNNGV. Trimming took off 1 base at V and 5 bases at J, with 12 bases between the two ends. CDR3 protein: CASSLVRTDYQPQHF. CDR3 nucleotide sequence: TGTGCCAGCAGCTTAGTTCGGACGGACTATCAGCCCCAGCATTTT.

V is TRBV9 and J is TRBJ2-1, with TRBD1 as a possible D gene (5 bases). This CDR3 has 14 residues. Trimming took off 4 bases at V and 0 bases at J, with 8 bases between the two ends. The V gene's germline CDR1 is SGDLS and CDR2 YYNGEE. The CDR3 is CASSPQVSYNEQFF. The CDR3 coding sequence is TGTGCCAGCAGCCCACAGGTCTCCTACAATGAGCAGTTCTTC.

This sequence joins TRBV19 and TRBJ1-1; 7 bases fit TRBD1. The ends lost 7 bases at V and 1 base at J; junction bases unmatched: 9. This CDR3 contains 15 residues. Looked up from germline, CDR1 is LNHDA and CDR2 is SQIVND (reference sequence). CDR3 sequence reads: CASNGGQHSNTEAFF. CDR3 DNA: TGTGCCAGTAATGGGGGACAGCACTCGAACACTGAAGCTTTCTTT.

The J gene is TRBJ2-3, the V gene TRBV27, with D hard to call. CDR1 MNHEY and CDR2 SMNVEV come from the germline V gene (reference sequence). The CDR3 extends over 16 amino acids. V dropped 0 bases and J dropped 0 bases, with 10 bases sitting between them. This chain's CDR3 is CASSLSSFISTDTQYF. In nucleotides, the CDR3 is TGTGCCAGCAGTTTATCGTCGTTTATAAGCACAGATACGCAGTATTTT.

The chain combines TRBV5-1 with TRBJ1-1; TRBD1 agrees at 7 bases. Germline V gene lookup returns CDR1 SGHRS and CDR2 YFSETQ. The length of the CDR3 is 17 residues. The ends lost 3 bases at V and 0 bases at J; junction bases unmatched: 11. For the CDR3, the DNA is TGCGCCAGCAGCTGGGGACAGAGACTGGGAATGAACACTGAAGCTTTCTTT. As protein: CASSWGQRLGMNTEAFF.

The V gene is TRBV7-8, the J gene TRBJ1-2; 7 bases align to TRBD1. Germline CDR1 reads SGHVS; CDR2 reads FQNEAQ. The CDR3 covers 13 residues. The ends lost 4 bases at V and 6 bases at J; junction bases unmatched: 5. The CDR3 DNA sequence: TGTGCCAGCAGCTACGACAGGGTGGATGGCTACACCTTC. This sequence encodes CASSYDRVDGYTF.

This clone was recorded many times. The V gene is TRBV6-2 or TRBV6-3, the J gene TRBJ1-2; D is unclear. Germline CDR1 MNHEY, CDR2 SVGEGT. V was trimmed by 2 bases and J by 8 bases, leaving 12 bases between them. CDR3 size: 13 residues. The CDR3 sequence: CASSYEARQGYTF. CDR3 nucleotides: TGTGCCAGCAGTTACGAGGCCCGGCAGGGCTACACCTTC.

The V call is TRBV5-1, the J call TRBJ2-2, with 9 positions matching TRBD2. Germline V CDR1 and CDR2: SGHRS, YFSETQ. The CDR3 covers 17 residues. J was trimmed by 1 base and V by 6 bases; bases with no gene match: 10. DNA of the CDR3: TGCGCCAGCATGGGGGCTAGCGGGGCCCAGAACACCGGGGAGCTGTTTTTT. It translates to CASMGASGAQNTGELFF.

The V and J genes are TRBV5-8 and TRBJ2-3, with 9 bases lining up with TRBD1. This CDR3 spans 15 amino acids. Looked up from germline, CDR1 is SGHTS and CDR2 is YDEGEE. The V segment lost 4 bases and the J segment 4 bases; nucleotides outside the gene matches: 7. The CDR3 here is CASSGTGWVSDTQYF. CDR3 nucleotides: TGTGCCAGCAGCGGGACAGGGTGGGTTTCAGATACGCAGTATTTT. The variable domain in full, completed from reference TRBV5-8 and TRBJ2-3, reads EAGVTQSPTHLIKTRGQQATLRCSPISGHTSVYWYQQALGLGLQFLLWYDEGEERNRGNFPPRFSGRQFPNYSSELNVNALELEDSALYLCASSGTGWVSDTQYFGPGTRLTVL.

The genes are TRBV19 and TRBJ1-1; D is possibly TRBD1 (6 bases). The ends were cut back, 5 bases at V and 1 base at J, with 17 bases in the middle. Germline-derived CDR1 and CDR2 are LNHDA and SQIVND (reference sequence). The CDR3 is 16 amino acids. The CDR3 DNA follows: TGTGCCAGTAGTCCCCCGGGGGGGGCGGGGAACACTGAAGCTTTCTTT. It yields the protein CASSPPGGAGNTEAFF.

The rearrangement links TRBV28 to TRBJ1-2; 7 nucleotides line up with TRBD1. The trim removed 1 base at V and 4 bases at J, leaving 12 bases unmatched. CDR3 size: 17 residues. Germline assignment: CDR1 MDHEN and CDR2 SYDVKM. CDR3 bases: TGTGCCAGCAGTTTATATCTTTTTTGGGGACAGAGCTATGGCTACACCTTC. This translates into CASSLYLFWGQSYGYTF.

This chain uses TRBV30 with TRBJ1-2; 12 positions agree with TRBD1. Germline values: CDR1 GTSNPN, CDR2 SVGIG (reference sequence). V trimming: 1 base; J trimming: 4 bases; junction bases outside the gene matches: 4. The CDR3 has 15 amino acids. CDR3 DNA sequence: TGTGCCTGGAGTGCCGGGACAGGGGGCTTCTATGGCTACACCTTC. Translating gives CAWSAGTGGFYGYTF.

The J gene is TRBJ1-2, the V gene TRBV10-1; 7 bases line up with TRBD1. V lost 5 bases to trimming and J lost 2 bases; unmatched junction nucleotides: 2. Germline CDR1 and CDR2: WNHNN and SYGVQD (reference sequence). The CDR3 has 13 amino acids. The CDR3 here is CASSLGQNYGYTF. CDR3 coding DNA: TGCGCCAGCAGTTTGGGACAGAACTATGGCTACACCTTC.

The rearrangement uses TRBV12-3 or TRBV12-4 and TRBJ1-1; D is unresolved. Trimming cost V 7 bases and J 1 base, with 10 bases left between them. The CDR3 spans 13 residues. The CDR3 here is CASTYLPNTEAFF. The CDR3 DNA is TGTGCCAGCACCTACCTCCCGAACACTGAAGCTTTCTTT.